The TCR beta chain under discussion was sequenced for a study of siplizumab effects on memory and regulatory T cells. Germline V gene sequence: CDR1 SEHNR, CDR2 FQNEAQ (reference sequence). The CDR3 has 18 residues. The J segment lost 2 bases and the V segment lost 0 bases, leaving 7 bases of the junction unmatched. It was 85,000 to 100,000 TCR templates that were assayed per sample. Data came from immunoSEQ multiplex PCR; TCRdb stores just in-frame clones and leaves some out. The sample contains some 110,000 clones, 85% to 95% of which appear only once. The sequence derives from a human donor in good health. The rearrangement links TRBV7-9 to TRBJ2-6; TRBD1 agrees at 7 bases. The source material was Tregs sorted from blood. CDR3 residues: CASSLATNRGPGANVLTF. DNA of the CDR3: TGTGCCAGCAGCTTAGCTACAAACAGGGGTCCTGGGGCCAACGTCCTGACTTTC.